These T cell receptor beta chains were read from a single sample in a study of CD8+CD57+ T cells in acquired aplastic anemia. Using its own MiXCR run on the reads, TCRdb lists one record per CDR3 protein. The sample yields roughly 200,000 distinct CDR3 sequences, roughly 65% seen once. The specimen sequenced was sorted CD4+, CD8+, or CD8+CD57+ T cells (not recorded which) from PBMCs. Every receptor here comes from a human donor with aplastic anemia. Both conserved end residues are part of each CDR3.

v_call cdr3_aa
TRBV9 CASSVGVAGEAETQYF
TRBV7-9 CASSPGQRSYEQYF
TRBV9 CASSVAARQHNSPLHF
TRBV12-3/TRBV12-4 CASSGRGERSIQYF
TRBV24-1 CATSDFSPGKDTQYF
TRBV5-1 CASSLGLAGGILSYEQYF
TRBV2 CASSGQYSNQPQHF
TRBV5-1 CASSTGQLENTIYF
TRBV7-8 CASSLSVGDYEQYF
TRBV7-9 CASSQLKGDSKQYF
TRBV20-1 CSARSGSSYNEQFF
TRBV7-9 CASSRGAEGYTF
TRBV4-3 CASSQREGLAGVGEQFF
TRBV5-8 CASGDRGSSYEQYF